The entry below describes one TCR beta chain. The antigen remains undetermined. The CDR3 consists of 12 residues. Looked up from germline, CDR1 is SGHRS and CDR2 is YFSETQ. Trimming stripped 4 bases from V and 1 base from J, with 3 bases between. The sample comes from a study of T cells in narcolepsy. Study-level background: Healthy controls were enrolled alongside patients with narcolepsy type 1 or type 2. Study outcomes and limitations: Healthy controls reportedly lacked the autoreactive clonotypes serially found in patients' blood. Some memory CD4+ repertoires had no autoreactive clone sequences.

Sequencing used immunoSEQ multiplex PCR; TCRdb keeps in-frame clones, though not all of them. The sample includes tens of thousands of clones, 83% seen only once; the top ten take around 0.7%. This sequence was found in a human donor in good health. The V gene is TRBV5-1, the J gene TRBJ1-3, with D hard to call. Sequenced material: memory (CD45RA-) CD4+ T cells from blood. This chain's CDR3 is CASSVSGNTIYF. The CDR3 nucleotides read TGCGCCAGCAGCGTATCTGGAAACACCATATATTTT.